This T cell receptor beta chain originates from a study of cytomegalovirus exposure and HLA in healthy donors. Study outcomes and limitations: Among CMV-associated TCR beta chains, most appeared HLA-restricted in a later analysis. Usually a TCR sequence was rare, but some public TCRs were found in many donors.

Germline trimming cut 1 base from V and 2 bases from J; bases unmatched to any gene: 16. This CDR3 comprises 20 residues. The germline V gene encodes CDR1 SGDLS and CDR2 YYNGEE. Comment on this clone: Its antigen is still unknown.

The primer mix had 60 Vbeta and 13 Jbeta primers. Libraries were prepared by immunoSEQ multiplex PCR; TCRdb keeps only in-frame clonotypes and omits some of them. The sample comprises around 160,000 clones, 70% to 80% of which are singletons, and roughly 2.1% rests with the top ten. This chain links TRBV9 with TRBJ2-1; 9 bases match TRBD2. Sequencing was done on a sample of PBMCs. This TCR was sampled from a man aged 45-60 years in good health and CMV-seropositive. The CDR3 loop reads CASSVIDAGGALTPYNEQFF. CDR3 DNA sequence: TGTGCCAGCAGCGTAATCGACGCGGGGGGGGCTTTAACCCCCTACAATGAGCAGTTCTTC.